This T cell receptor (beta chain) was identified during a study of T cell responses to AZD1222 COVID-19 vaccine. TCRdb's copy holds only in-frame clones and misses some; the assay was immunoSEQ multiplex PCR. Of around 94,000 clones in the sample, roughly 84% were seen once. Here the sequenced sample was peripheral blood, taken on day 0 of AZD1222 vaccination. The TCR comes from an adult in good health.

The CDR3 is CASYKSGTGVYEQYF. CDR3 DNA: TGTGCCAGTTACAAATCCGGGACAGGTGTCTACGAGCAGTACTTC. The chain is built from TRBV28 and TRBJ2-7; 8 bases line up with TRBD1. The CDR3 has 15 amino acids. V was pared by 9 bases and J by 3 bases, with 13 bases of the junction left unmatched. The germline V gene has CDR1 MDHEN and CDR2 SYDVKM. Filled out from reference TRBV28 and TRBJ2-7, the complete variable domain reads DVKVTQSSRYLVKRTGEKVFLECVQDMDHENMFWYRQDPGLGLRLIYFSYDVKMKEKGDIPEGYSVSREKKERFSLILESASTNQTSMYLCASYKSGTGVYEQYFGPGTRLTVT.